The 18 T cell receptor beta chains listed next were all sequenced from one sample in a study of a mutant IDH1 vaccine in newly diagnosed glioma. For these TCRs, the target antigens are not known. Specified time point: week 35, safety follow-up. Each vaccine dose was 300 ug of mutant IDH1 20-mer peptide, with topical imiquimod. TCRdb's copy holds only in-frame clones and misses some; the assay was immunoSEQ multiplex PCR. The sample includes about 55,000 clones, roughly 84% of them seen just once. The sample in question was PBMCs, obtained from a glioma patient whose treatment included an IDH1 peptide vaccine. The origin of the receptors is a woman aged 18-29 years with glioma.

V usage is TRBV14 and J usage is TRBJ2-1; 11 bases are a match to TRBD2. The length of the CDR3 is 15 residues. CDR1 and CDR2 (germline): SGHDN, FVKESK. V shed 6 bases, J shed 4 bases, and the junction held 5 bases outside the gene matches. CDR3 bases: TGTGCCAGCAGTCCCAGACTAGCGGGGTACAATGAGCAGTTCTTC. Its translation is CASSPRLAGYNEQFF.

V and J are TRBV6-1 and TRBJ2-1; 10 nucleotides align to TRBD2. After removal of 2 bases from V and 11 bases from J, the junction contained 9 bases not matched to a gene. This CDR3 spans 15 amino acids. Per the germline V gene, CDR1 is MNHNS and CDR2 is SASEGT. CDR3 amino acids: CASSEFRLAGVQQFF. The CDR3 coding sequence is TGTGCCAGCAGTGAATTTAGGCTAGCGGGAGTTCAGCAGTTCTTC.

This clone was found a few times. The chain carries TRBV11-2 and TRBJ1-6, with no clear D. The CDR3 length is 13 residues. Trimming removed 5 bases from V and 8 bases from J, with 10 bases in between. Per the germline V gene, CDR1 is SGHAT and CDR2 is FQNNGV. The CDR3, as DNA: TGTGCCAGCAGCGCCGAGCTATATTCACCCCTCCACTTT. Translation: CASSAELYSPLHF. Full variable domain (missing parts from reference TRBV11-2 and TRBJ1-6): EAGVAQSPRYKIIEKRQSVAFWCNPISGHATLYWYQQILGQGPKLLIQFQNNGVVDDSQLPKDRFSAERLKGVDSTLKIQPAKLEDSAVYLCASSAELYSPLHFGNGTRLTVT.

This clone has just a few counts. V usage is TRBV29-1 and J usage is TRBJ1-1; maybe TRBD1 (5 bases). Trimming took 3 bases from V and 1 from J, leaving 12 bases between them. This CDR3 has 14 residues. Germline CDR1 SQVTM, CDR2 ANQGSEA. This chain's CDR3 is CSVEGGARNTEAFF. DNA for the CDR3: TGCAGCGTTGAGGGGGGAGCGAGGAACACTGAAGCTTTCTTT. The variable domain in full, with the rest retrieved from reference TRBV29-1 and TRBJ1-1, is SAVISQKPSRDICQRGTSLTIQCQVDSQVTMMFWYRQQPGQSLTLIATANQGSEATYESGFVIDKFPISRPNLTFSTLTVSNMSPEDSSIYLCSVEGGARNTEAFFGQGTRLTVV.

The chain couples TRBV6-6 to TRBJ2-1; tentative D call: TRBD2 (6 bases). V gave up 5 bases and J gave up 4 bases, with 18 bases separating them. Germline V gives CDR1 MNHNY, CDR2 SVGAGI (reference sequence). CDR3 length: 16 amino acids. The CDR3 DNA reads as TGTGCCAGCAGTCCCGGGACTGAAAGATTTTACAATGAGCAGTTCTTC. This translates into CASSPGTERFYNEQFF.

This chain connects TRBV7-9 to TRBJ2-5; TRBD1 might be the D (7 bases). Germline CDR1 reads SEHNR; CDR2 reads FQNEAQ (reference sequence). This CDR3 has 15 amino acids. V dropped 0 bases and J dropped 5 bases, with 13 bases sitting between them. The CDR3 bases are TGTGCCAGCAGCTTAGCGGGCAGGGGGGAGGAGACCCAGTACTTC. This gives the protein CASSLAGRGEETQYF.

In its sample, this clone was seen a few times. The rearrangement uses TRBV9 and TRBJ1-4; 7 nucleotides agree with TRBD1. Trimming cost V 0 bases and J 6 bases; bases outside gene matches: 8. CDR3 length equals 16 residues. Looked up from germline, CDR1 is SGDLS and CDR2 is YYNGEE. CDR3 nucleotide sequence: TGTGCCAGCAGCGTAGCCCCGGAGGGACAGTATGAAAAACTGTTTTTT. This translates into CASSVAPEGQYEKLFF.

This clone was seen only once. The chain employs TRBV7-3 and TRBJ2-4; possible D gene TRBD2, 6 bases. The germline V and J ends were trimmed by 5 bases and 0 bases, with 14 bases remaining between them. The CDR3 consists of 16 residues. From germline, CDR1 is SGHTA and CDR2 FQGTGA. The CDR3 region is CASSVSGTVAKNIQYF. The CDR3 nucleotides are TGTGCCAGCAGCGTCTCCGGGACTGTAGCCAAAAACATTCAGTACTTC.

The table lists this clone with a few counts. The CDR3 reads CASRAGTGNTGELFF. The CDR3 bases are TGCGCCAGCAGGGCCGGGACTGGGAACACCGGGGAGCTGTTTTTT. This chain joins TRBV10-1 and TRBJ2-2; D might be TRBD2 (6 bases). V gave up 6 bases and J gave up 1 base, with 12 bases separating them. This CDR3 has 15 amino acids. The germline CDR1 and CDR2 sequences are WNHNN and SYGVQD (reference sequence).

The chain is built from TRBV7-9 and TRBJ2-2; TRBD2 aligns across 13 bases. CDR1 and CDR2 (germline): SEHNR, FQNEAQ (reference sequence). This CDR3 is 16 amino acids long. V shed 5 bases, J shed 7 bases, and the junction held 7 bases outside the gene matches. The CDR3 is CASSHRTSGGGGELFF. The CDR3 coding sequence is TGTGCCAGCAGCCATCGGACTAGCGGGGGAGGCGGGGAGCTGTTTTTT.

The chain joins TRBV19 to TRBJ2-7, with D perhaps matching TRBD1 or TRBD2 (5 bases each). This CDR3 spans 13 amino acids. The germline V gene has CDR1 LNHDA and CDR2 SQIVND (reference sequence). Trimming left V 4 bases short and J 7 bases short, with 14 bases between. The CDR3 DNA is TGTGCCAGTAGTACCGGGACCCAGAGGGAGCAGTACTTC. This gives the protein CASSTGTQREQYF. Variable domain in full (rest from reference TRBV19 and TRBJ2-7): DGGITQSPKYLFRKEGQNVTLSCEQNLNHDAMYWYRQDPGQGLRLIYYSQIVNDFQKGDIAEGYSVSREKKESFPLTVTSAQKNPTAFYLCASSTGTQREQYFGPGTRLTVT.

The rearrangement uses TRBV10-3 and TRBJ2-7; D not certain. This CDR3 has 14 amino acids. V was trimmed by 4 bases and J by 1 base, leaving 11 bases between them. CDR1 and CDR2 (germline): ENHRY, SYGVKD. This CDR3 reads CAISVSVFSYEQYF. In nucleotides, the CDR3 is TGTGCCATCAGTGTTTCAGTTTTTTCCTACGAGCAGTACTTC.

The gene calls are TRBV2 and TRBJ1-4, with D unclear. CDR3 size: 15 residues. The V gene's germline CDR1 is SNHLY and CDR2 FYNNEI. Trimming cost V 3 bases and J 2 bases, with 10 bases left between them. For the CDR3, the DNA is TGTGCCAGCAGTGATAGTAGGGCTACTAATGAAAAACTGTTTTTT. The encoded protein is CASSDSRATNEKLFF.

The chain joins TRBV5-1 to TRBJ2-5; 11 bases line up with TRBD1. V lost 0 bases, J lost 1 base, and 5 bases stayed unmatched. The germline V gene encodes CDR1 SGHRS and CDR2 YFSETQ. The CDR3 consists of 17 residues. The CDR3 is CASSLVGQGAFQETQYF. The CDR3 DNA reads as TGCGCCAGCAGCTTGGTTGGACAGGGGGCTTTCCAAGAGACCCAGTACTTC.

This rearrangement joins TRBV11-2 to TRBJ2-7; 9 bases match TRBD2. The germline gives CDR1 SGHAT, CDR2 FQNNGV. Trimming took 1 base from V and 3 from J; bases not matched to a gene: 4. This CDR3 spans 15 amino acids. CDR3 nucleotides: TGTGCCAGCAGCTTAGGGATAGCGGGAGTCTACGAGCAGTACTTC. It specifies CASSLGIAGVYEQYF.

The chain joins TRBV4-2 to TRBJ1-5; D is unclear. CDR1 and CDR2 from the germline V gene are LGHNA and YNFKEQ. Trimming left V 5 bases short and J 3 bases short, with 11 bases between. The CDR3 has 14 amino acids. As DNA, the CDR3 is TGTGCCAGCAGCAGGACTCTAGCCAATCAGCCCCAGCATTTT. Its translation is CASSRTLANQPQHF.

This chain connects TRBV30 to TRBJ1-2; 10 bases map to TRBD1. V shed 4 bases, J shed 6 bases, and the junction held 5 bases outside the gene matches. This CDR3 comprises 13 residues. Germline V gives CDR1 GTSNPN, CDR2 SVGIG (reference sequence). The CDR3 loop is CAWTGTGVHGYTF. As DNA, the CDR3 is TGTGCCTGGACGGGGACAGGGGTACATGGCTACACCTTC. Supplemented by reference TRBV30 and TRBJ1-2, the full variable domain reads SQTIHQWPATLVQPVGSPLSLECTVEGTSNPNLYWYRQAAGRGLQLLFYSVGIGQISSEVPQNLSASRPQDRQFILSSKKLLLSDSGFYLCAWTGTGVHGYTFGSGTRLTVV.

The chain recombines TRBV5-5 with TRBJ1-1; possible D gene TRBD1, 6 bases. V lost 2 bases to trimming and J lost 4 bases, with 9 bases between them. This CDR3 spans 13 amino acids. Germline V lookup: CDR1 SGHKS, CDR2 YYEKEE (reference sequence). The CDR3 reads CASSFPGATEAFF. CDR3 nucleotide sequence: TGTGCCAGCAGCTTCCCAGGGGCCACTGAAGCTTTCTTT.